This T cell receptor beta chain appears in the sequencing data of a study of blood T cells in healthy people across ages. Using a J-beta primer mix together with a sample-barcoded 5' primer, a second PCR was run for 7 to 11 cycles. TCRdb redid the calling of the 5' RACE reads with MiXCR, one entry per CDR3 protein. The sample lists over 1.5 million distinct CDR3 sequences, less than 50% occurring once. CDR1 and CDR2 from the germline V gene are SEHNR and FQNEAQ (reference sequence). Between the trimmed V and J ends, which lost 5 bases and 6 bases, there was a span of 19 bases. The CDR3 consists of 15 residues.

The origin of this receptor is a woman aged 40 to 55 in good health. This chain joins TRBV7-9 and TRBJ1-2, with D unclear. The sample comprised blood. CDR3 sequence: CASSQSYREGDGYTF. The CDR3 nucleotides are TGTGCCAGCAGCCAGAGCTACCGGGAGGGAGATGGCTACACCTTC.